This T cell receptor beta chain is from a study of CD8 T cells in ankylosing spondylitis. The CDR3 length is 15 residues. V lost 2 bases to trimming and J lost 2 bases; unmatched junction nucleotides: 8. Germline lookup yields CDR1 DFQATT and CDR2 SNEGSKA (reference sequence). TCRdb independently ran MiXCR on the 5' RACE reads; one entry per CDR3 protein. The data contain about 130,000 distinct CDR3 sequences, around 7% of them singletons. In this sample, this clonotype turned up many times. Its target is not known. Whole-study findings and limits: Significant enrichment of disease-linked clones was reportedly seen in matched ankylosing spondylitis synovial fluid. Within peripheral blood, clones linked to disease were CD8+ and relatively rare. Reactive arthritis synovial fluid and blood were previously reported to contain some motif variants.

V usage is TRBV20-1 and J usage is TRBJ2-5; 7 bases fit TRBD2. The sequenced sample consisted of blood, either unsorted or a sorted T cell fraction (not recorded which). The TCR sequence derives from a male donor with ankylosing spondylitis or in good health (not recorded which). CDR3 DNA sequence: TGCAGTGCTAGAATTCCGGGGGGATTACAAGAGACCCAGTACTTC. As protein: CSARIPGGLQETQYF.